The 26 T cell receptor beta chains in this list originate from one sample, sequenced in a study of naive and memory T cell subsets. Blood and skin TCR RNA was reverse transcribed with alpha and beta constant primers. MiXCR, run by TCRdb on the 5' RACE reads, gives a single entry per CDR3 protein. The sample holds under 25,000 distinct CDR3 sequences, over 3.5% seen once. Whole blood, 2 to 2.5 ml, came from adult healthy volunteers. The receptors were gathered from a male donor in good health.

This clonotype has at least ten counts. The gene calls are TRBV27 and TRBJ2-7; TRBD1 matches at 7 bases. With V trimmed by 3 bases and J by 2 bases, 10 bases remained unmatched. The germline V gene has CDR1 MNHEY and CDR2 SMNVEV (reference sequence). The CDR3 runs to 16 residues. In DNA, the CDR3 is TGTGCCAGCAGTTTGTCCCCCGGGACAGCAGCCTACGAGCAGTACTTC. Translating it yields CASSLSPGTAAYEQYF.

This clonotype was observed at least ten times. This chain uses TRBV27 with TRBJ2-3; D possibly corresponds to TRBD1 (6 bases). There are 15 residues in the CDR3. Trimming took 3 bases from V and 7 from J, leaving 17 bases between them. Germline assignment: CDR1 MNHEY and CDR2 SMNVEV (reference sequence). CDR3: CASSFSGAGTNTQYF. The CDR3 DNA is TGTGCCAGCAGTTTTTCAGGGGCCGGGACGAATACGCAGTATTTT.

In its sample, this clonotype was seen many times. The chain is built from TRBV11-2 and TRBJ2-7, with 8 bases that match TRBD2. Germline V gene data show CDR1 as SGHAT and CDR2 as FQNNGV. The CDR3 contains 16 residues. V lost 5 bases and J lost 3; bases outside the gene matches: 12. CDR3: CASSLILAGTHYEQYF. The CDR3 DNA sequence: TGTGCCAGCAGCCTTATTCTAGCGGGCACACACTACGAGCAGTACTTC. The full variable domain, completed using reference TRBV11-2 and TRBJ2-7, is EAGVAQSPRYKIIEKRQSVAFWCNPISGHATLYWYQQILGQGPKLLIQFQNNGVVDDSQLPKDRFSAERLKGVDSTLKIQPAKLEDSAVYLCASSLILAGTHYEQYFGPGTRLTVT.

This clonotype came up many times. J is TRBJ1-2 and V is TRBV3-2; TRBD1, as called in the table, went unchecked against the DNA. TRBV3-2 is marked as a pseudogene. This CDR3 has 14 residues. CDR3 protein: CASSLKGGLYGYTF. CDR3 DNA: TGTGCCAGCAGCCTGAAAGGGGGGTTATATGGCTACACCTTC.

This clonotype was recorded at least ten times. V gene TRBV24-1 combines with J gene TRBJ2-7, with a tentative D call TRBD1 (5 bases). Germline CDR1 KGHDR, CDR2 SFDVKD. This CDR3 spans 15 amino acids. V lost 3 bases and J lost 2, with 13 bases in between. The CDR3 coding sequence is TGTGCCACCAGTGATCCAAGACAGCGAACCTACGAGCAGTACTTC. It codes for CATSDPRQRTYEQYF.

The sample holds many counts of this clonotype. The V call is TRBV5-6, the J call TRBJ1-1, with TRBD1 as a possible D gene (6 bases). Trimming took 6 bases from V and 4 from J, leaving 25 bases between them. CDR1 is SGHDT, CDR2 YYEEEE, per germline. The CDR3 length is 17 residues. For the CDR3, the DNA is TGTGCCAGCACTCAGAACAGGGCCTCTCGAAAGGTCACTGAAGCTTTCTTT. It is translated as CASTQNRASRKVTEAFF.

This clonotype was counted only a few times. This rearrangement joins TRBV7-9 to TRBJ2-7, with 14 bases that match TRBD2. V lost 5 bases and J lost 7; bases outside the gene matches: 4. Germline V gene lookup returns CDR1 SEHNR and CDR2 FQNEAQ (reference sequence). The CDR3 runs to 14 residues. The CDR3 sequence: CASSRLAGGPEQYF. DNA of the CDR3: TGTGCCAGCAGCAGACTAGCGGGAGGGCCTGAGCAGTACTTC.

In its sample, this clonotype was seen many times. J is TRBJ1-2 and V is TRBV9; D is unclear. Trimming took 0 bases from V and 1 from J, leaving 13 bases between them. The V gene's germline CDR1 is SGDLS and CDR2 YYNGEE. This CDR3 comprises 16 residues. CDR3 coding DNA: TGTGCCAGCAGCGTAGTCCGCCAGCAGATTAACTATGGCTACACCTTC. Protein sequence: CASSVVRQQINYGYTF. Variable domain in full (rest from reference TRBV9 and TRBJ1-2): DSGVTQTPKHLITATGQRVTLRCSPRSGDLSVYWYQQSLDQGLQFLIQYYNGEERAKGNILERFSAQQFPDLHSELNLSSLELGDSALYFCASSVVRQQINYGYTFGSGTRLTVV.

Ten or more counts support this clonotype. The V and J genes are TRBV29-1 and TRBJ2-7; a weak D match, TRBD2 (5 bases). This CDR3 spans 13 amino acids. Trimming removed 1 base at V and 5 bases at J, with 12 bases between. Germline-derived CDR1 and CDR2 are SQVTM and ANQGSEA. For the CDR3, the DNA is TGCAGCGTTGAAGTAGAACCGGGAAACGAGCAGTACTTC. Its translation: CSVEVEPGNEQYF.

The sample holds many counts of this clonotype. The chain links TRBV27 to TRBJ1-2; tentative D call: TRBD1 (5 bases). V shed 5 bases and J shed 2 bases, with 9 bases lying between them. The CDR3 extends over 13 amino acids. Germline CDR1 MNHEY, CDR2 SMNVEV (reference sequence). The CDR3 bases are TGTGCCAGCAGTCACGGGACCAACTATGGCTACACCTTC. Translation: CASSHGTNYGYTF.

In its sample, this clonotype was seen many times. The chain employs TRBV7-2 and TRBJ2-7; D uncertain. This CDR3 has 14 amino acids. CDR1 is SGHTA and CDR2 is FQGNSA in the germline V gene. The V end was cut by 5 bases, the J end by 1 base, with 12 bases between. The CDR3 DNA sequence: TGTGCCAGCAGCCGCCGCCTAGAATCCTACGAGCAGTACTTC. Translating it yields CASSRRLESYEQYF.

At least ten counts were recorded for this clonotype. The chain carries TRBV7-8 and TRBJ2-7; TRBD2 agrees at 7 bases. CDR3 length: 17 residues. Trimming removed 5 bases from V and 0 bases from J; junction bases left unmatched: 13. Germline V gene data show CDR1 as SGHVS and CDR2 as FQNEAQ. The CDR3 reads CASSAGLLAASSYEQYF. The DNA for the CDR3 is TGTGCCAGCAGCGCCGGACTTCTAGCGGCTAGCTCCTACGAGCAGTACTTC. Complete variable domain (other parts from reference TRBV7-8 and TRBJ2-7): GAGVSQSPRYKVAKRGQDVALRCDPISGHVSLFWYQQALGQGPEFLTYFQNEAQLDKSGLPSDRFFAERPEGSVSTLKIQRTQQEDSAVYLCASSAGLLAASSYEQYFGPGTRLTVT.

By share, this clonotype ranks as medium-sized. This rearrangement joins TRBV6-5 to TRBJ1-2; perhaps TRBD1 as D (5 bases). Germline CDR1 and CDR2: MNHEY and SVGAGI. Trimming stripped 6 bases from V and 7 bases from J, with 21 bases between. The CDR3 covers 15 residues. Here the CDR3 reads CASSSGGDGLGGYTF. The DNA of the CDR3 is TGTGCCAGCAGCTCTGGGGGAGATGGCCTGGGTGGCTACACCTTC.

In its sample, this clonotype was seen many times. V gene TRBV5-1 combines with J gene TRBJ1-5; D unresolved. CDR3 length: 14 amino acids. Trimming removed 7 bases from V and 3 bases from J, with 14 bases in between. The V gene's germline CDR1 is SGHRS and CDR2 YFSETQ. The CDR3 bases are TGCGCCAGCTCTTCGGGAGGCCTCAATCAGCCCCAGCATTTT. Its protein is CASSSGGLNQPQHF.

This clonotype showed up many times. The chain carries TRBV29-1 and TRBJ1-5, with 7 positions matching TRBD1. The CDR3 spans 14 residues. Looked up from germline, CDR1 is SQVTM and CDR2 is ANQGSEA. J was trimmed by 1 base and V by 4 bases; bases with no gene match: 4. CDR3 in amino acids: CSVAEGASNQPQHF. In DNA form, the CDR3 reads TGCAGCGTTGCGGAGGGGGCGAGCAATCAGCCCCAGCATTTT.

This clonotype was counted many times. The V call is TRBV3-1, the J call TRBJ2-7; D is ambiguous. Deletions cut 6 bases from V and 4 bases from J, with 16 bases between. Germline V CDR1 and CDR2: LGHDT, YNNKEL (reference sequence). This CDR3 comprises 14 residues. CDR3 nucleotides: TGTGCCAGCAGAAAGGGTGCGGCGAGTTACGAGCAGTACTTC. It specifies CASRKGAASYEQYF.

The chain carries TRBV6-5 and TRBJ2-2; D not certain. Per the germline V gene, CDR1 is MNHEY and CDR2 is SVGAGI. The CDR3 has 13 amino acids. Trimming cost V 2 bases and J 5 bases, with 6 bases left between them. CDR3 sequence (DNA): TGTGCCAGCAGTTACGAAAGGACCGGGGAGCTGTTTTTT. Translated, it gives CASSYERTGELFF.

This clonotype has a count of ten or more. The chain is built from TRBV30 and TRBJ1-5, with D uncertain. Trimming shortened V by 2 bases and J by 8 bases, and 16 bases separated the two germline ends. The CDR3 runs 14 residues. The germline V gene has CDR1 GTSNPN and CDR2 SVGIG (reference sequence). The CDR3 DNA sequence: TGTGCCTGGAGTCGGCAGACGCGTGGTGAGCCCCAGCATTTT. Translation: CAWSRQTRGEPQHF.

This clonotype was seen ten or more times. V and J are TRBV12-3 or TRBV12-4 and TRBJ2-2, with 7 nucleotides matching TRBD1. J was trimmed by 4 bases and V by 6 bases; bases with no gene match: 5. The length of the CDR3 is 14 residues. CDR3: CASSRTGGTGELFF. In DNA, the CDR3 is TGTGCCAGCAGCCGGACAGGAGGCACCGGGGAGCTGTTTTTT.

The chain recombines TRBV7-9 with TRBJ2-7; 7 bases fit TRBD1. The length of the CDR3 is 14 residues. V was pared by 4 bases and J by 6 bases, with 9 bases of the junction left unmatched. In germline, CDR1 is SEHNR, CDR2 FQNEAQ (reference sequence). The CDR3, as DNA: TGTGCCAGCAGCTCTAGACAGGGAGCGGTCGAGCAGTACTTC. Its translation is CASSSRQGAVEQYF. Full variable domain (outside the CDR3, taken from reference TRBV7-9 and TRBJ2-7): DTGVSQNPRHKITKRGQNVTFRCDPISEHNRLYWYRQTLGQGPEFLTYFQNEAQLEKSRLLSDRFSAERPKGSFSTLEIQRTEQGDSAMYLCASSSRQGAVEQYFGPGTRLTVT.

This clonotype was counted at least ten times. The chain joins TRBV9 to TRBJ2-7; 7 bases agree with TRBD1. J was trimmed by 1 base and V by 6 bases; bases with no gene match: 7. This CDR3 comprises 14 residues. Per germline, CDR1 SGDLS and CDR2 YYNGEE. CDR3 DNA sequence: TGTGCCAGCAACGAACAGGGGAAGTCCTACGAGCAGTACTTC. This codes for CASNEQGKSYEQYF.

This clonotype has a count of ten or more. This rearrangement joins TRBV5-1 to TRBJ1-2; D gene uncertain. CDR3 length equals 13 residues. Germline values: CDR1 SGHRS, CDR2 YFSETQ. The V end lost 0 bases, the J end lost 3 bases, and 6 bases lay between the germline ends. The CDR3 bases are TGCGCCAGCAGCTTGGTAGAGGACTATGGCTACACCTTC. Its protein is CASSLVEDYGYTF.

Many counts were recorded for this clonotype. In nucleotides, the CDR3 is TGCGCCAGCAGCCAAGAGAGGGGGACCGGGGAAGCAACTAATGAAAAACTGTTTTTT. Translating it yields CASSQERGTGEATNEKLFF. This chain links TRBV4-1 with TRBJ1-4, with a tentative D call TRBD1 (6 bases). Between the trimmed V and J ends, which lost 0 bases and 0 bases, there was a span of 17 bases. This CDR3 contains 19 residues. CDR1 is MGHRA and CDR2 is YSYEKL in the germline V gene.

This clonotype was detected ten times or more. This sequence joins TRBV7-9 and TRBJ2-5; the match to TRBD2 covers 8 bases. From germline, CDR1 is SEHNR and CDR2 FQNEAQ (reference sequence). The CDR3 is 14 amino acids. V lost 5 bases and J lost 5; bases outside the gene matches: 7. In DNA, the CDR3 is TGTGCCAGCAGCCGGGGGGGACCTTTGGAGACCCAGTACTTC. As protein: CASSRGGPLETQYF.

This clonotype was detected ten times or more. The V call is TRBV18, the J call TRBJ1-1; D is uncertain. The V gene's germline CDR1 is KGHSH and CDR2 LQKENI. CDR3 length equals 12 residues. V was shortened by 3 bases and J by 11 bases, with 13 bases between the two germline ends. CDR3 region: CASSPNREEAFF. The CDR3, as DNA: TGTGCCAGCTCACCGAACAGAGAGGAGGCTTTCTTT. The entire variable domain, with the rest obtained from reference TRBV18 and TRBJ1-1, is as follows: NAGVMQNPRHLVRRRGQEARLRCSPMKGHSHVYWYRQLPEEGLKFMVYLQKENIIDESGMPKERFSAEFPKEGPSILRIQQVVRGDSAAYFCASSPNREEAFFGQGTRLTVV.

This clonotype was detected many times. Being one base from a much bigger clone, this may be a read error. The chain has TRBV6-5 and TRBJ2-7; D is perhaps TRBD2 (6 bases). Looked up from germline, CDR1 is MNHEY and CDR2 is SVGAGI. This CDR3 is 16 amino acids long. V lost 2 bases to trimming and J lost 5 bases, with 19 bases between them. The chain's CDR3 is CASSYEGLTSCHEQYF. The CDR3 DNA follows: TGTGCCAGCAGTTACGAGGGACTCACTAGCTGCCACGAGCAGTACTTC.